This T cell receptor (beta chain) was sequenced during a study of regulatory T cells in long-lasting Graves disease. Study-wide background: Persistent Graves' disease denoted over 5 years of antithyroid drugs plus positive TSH receptor antibodies.

CDR3-region Arm-PCR and iRepertoire HTBI primers produced the TCR beta libraries. TCRdb ran MiXCR on the multiplex PCR reads and lists one entry per CDR3 protein. The table shows some 430,000 distinct CDR3 sequences, with around a fifth occurring only once. Only a few counts were recorded for this clonotype. The target antigen is unknown. There are 14 residues in the CDR3. The V and J ends lost 4 bases and 5 bases, in that order; junction bases with no gene match: 5. The study, taken as a whole, reports: Shared public clonotypes totalled around 2,900 in persistent patients, compared with around 880 in new patients. Favored gene segments in persistent disease were TRBV28, TRBJ1-2 and TRBJ2-5.

Time point given: persistent/refractory GD, antithyroid drugs over 5 years with positive TRAb. PBMC RNA was the source of the TCR library. One endocrinology department in Xi'an, China, was where patients came from. This chain connects TRBV12-3 or TRBV12-4 to TRBJ1-5; 7 nucleotides align to TRBD1. Sequencing was performed on peripheral blood mononuclear cells (PBMCs), taken when the disease was refractory, from a patient treated with antithyroid drugs. The sequence was obtained from a female donor with Graves disease. The CDR3 DNA reads as TGTGCCAGCAGTTACCCCGGACAGGATCAGCCCCAGCATTTT. Its protein product is CASSYPGQDQPQHF.